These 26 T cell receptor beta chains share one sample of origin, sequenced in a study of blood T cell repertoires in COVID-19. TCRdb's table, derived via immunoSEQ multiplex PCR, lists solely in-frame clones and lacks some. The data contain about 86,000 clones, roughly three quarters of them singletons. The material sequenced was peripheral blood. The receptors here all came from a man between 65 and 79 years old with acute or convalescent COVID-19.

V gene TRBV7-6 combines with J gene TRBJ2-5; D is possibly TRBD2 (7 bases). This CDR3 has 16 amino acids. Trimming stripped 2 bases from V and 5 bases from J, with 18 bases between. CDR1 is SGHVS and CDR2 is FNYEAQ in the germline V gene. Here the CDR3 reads CASSLRTGRGRETQYF. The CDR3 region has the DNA TGTGCCAGCAGCTTACGTACAGGGAGGGGACGGGAGACCCAGTACTTC.

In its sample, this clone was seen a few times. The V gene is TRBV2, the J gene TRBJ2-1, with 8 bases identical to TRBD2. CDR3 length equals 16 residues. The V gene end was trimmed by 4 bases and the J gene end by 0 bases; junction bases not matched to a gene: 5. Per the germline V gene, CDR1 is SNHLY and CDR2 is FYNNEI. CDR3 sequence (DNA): TGTGCCAGCAGTGGTTTAGCGGGGTTCTCCTACAATGAGCAGTTCTTC. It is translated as CASSGLAGFSYNEQFF.

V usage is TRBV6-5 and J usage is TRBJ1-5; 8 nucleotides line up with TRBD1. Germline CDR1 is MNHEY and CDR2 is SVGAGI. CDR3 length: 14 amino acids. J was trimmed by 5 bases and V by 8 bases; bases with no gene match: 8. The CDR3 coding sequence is TGTGCCAGCGGGGGGGCAGGGGGCTATCAGCCCCAGCATTTT. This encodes CASGGAGGYQPQHF.

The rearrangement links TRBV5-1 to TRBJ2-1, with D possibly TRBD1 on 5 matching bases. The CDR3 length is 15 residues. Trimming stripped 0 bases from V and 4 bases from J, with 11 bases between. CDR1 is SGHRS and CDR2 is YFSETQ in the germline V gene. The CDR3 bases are TGCGCCAGCAGCTTGGGGGGCGGTACTTACAATGAGCAGTTCTTC. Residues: CASSLGGGTYNEQFF. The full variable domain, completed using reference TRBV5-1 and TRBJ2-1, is KAGVTQTPRYLIKTRGQQVTLSCSPISGHRSVSWYQQTPGQGLQFLFEYFSETQRNKGNFPGRFSGRQFSNSRSEMNVSTLELGDSALYLCASSLGGGTYNEQFFGPGTRLTVL.

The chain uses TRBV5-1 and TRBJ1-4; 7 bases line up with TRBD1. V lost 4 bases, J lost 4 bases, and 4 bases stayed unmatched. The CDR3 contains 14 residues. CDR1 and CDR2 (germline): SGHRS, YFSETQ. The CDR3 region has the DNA TGCGCCAGCAGCCAAGGACAGGATAATGAAAAACTGTTTTTT. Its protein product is CASSQGQDNEKLFF.

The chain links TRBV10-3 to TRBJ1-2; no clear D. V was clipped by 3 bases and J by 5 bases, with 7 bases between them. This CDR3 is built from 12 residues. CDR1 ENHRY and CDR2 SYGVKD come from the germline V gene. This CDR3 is CAISDTAYGYTF. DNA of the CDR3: TGTGCCATCAGTGATACAGCTTATGGCTACACCTTC.

CDR3 coding DNA: TGTGCCAGCTCACCAAATGGCAGGGGGGCAACTAATGAAAAACTGTTTTTT. Its translation: CASSPNGRGATNEKLFF. The chain couples TRBV18 to TRBJ1-4; 7 positions match TRBD1. V lost 2 bases and J lost 0; bases outside the gene matches: 6. CDR3 length: 17 residues. The germline V gene encodes CDR1 KGHSH and CDR2 LQKENI. Complete variable domain (other parts from reference TRBV18 and TRBJ1-4): NAGVMQNPRHLVRRRGQEARLRCSPMKGHSHVYWYRQLPEEGLKFMVYLQKENIIDESGMPKERFSAEFPKEGPSILRIQQVVRGDSAAYFCASSPNGRGATNEKLFFGSGTQLSVL.

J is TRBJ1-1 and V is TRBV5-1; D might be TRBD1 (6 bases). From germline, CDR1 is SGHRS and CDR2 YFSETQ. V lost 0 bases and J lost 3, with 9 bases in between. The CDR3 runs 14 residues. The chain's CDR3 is CASSLAGDDTEAFF. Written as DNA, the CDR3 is TGCGCCAGCAGCTTGGCAGGGGACGACACTGAAGCTTTCTTT.

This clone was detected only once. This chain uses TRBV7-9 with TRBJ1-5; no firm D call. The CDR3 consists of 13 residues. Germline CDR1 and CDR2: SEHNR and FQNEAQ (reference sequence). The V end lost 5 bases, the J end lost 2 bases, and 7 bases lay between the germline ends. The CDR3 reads CASSPEGNQPQHF. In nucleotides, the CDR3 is TGTGCCAGCAGCCCAGAGGGCAATCAGCCCCAGCATTTT. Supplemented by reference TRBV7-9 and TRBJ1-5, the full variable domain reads DTGVSQNPRHKITKRGQNVTFRCDPISEHNRLYWYRQTLGQGPEFLTYFQNEAQLEKSRLLSDRFSAERPKGSFSTLEIQRTEQGDSAMYLCASSPEGNQPQHFGDGTRLSIL.

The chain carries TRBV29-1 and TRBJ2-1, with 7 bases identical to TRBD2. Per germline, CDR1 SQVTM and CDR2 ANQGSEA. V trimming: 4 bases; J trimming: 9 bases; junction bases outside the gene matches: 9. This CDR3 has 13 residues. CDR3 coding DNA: TGCAGCGTTGCCGAGACTAGCTGGACTGAGCAGTTCTTC. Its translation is CSVAETSWTEQFF.

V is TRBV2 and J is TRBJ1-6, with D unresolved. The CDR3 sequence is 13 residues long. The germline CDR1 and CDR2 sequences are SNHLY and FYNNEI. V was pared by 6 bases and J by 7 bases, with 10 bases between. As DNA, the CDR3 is TGTGCCAGCAGGGCCGGGATGAATTCACCCCTCCACTTT. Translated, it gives CASRAGMNSPLHF.

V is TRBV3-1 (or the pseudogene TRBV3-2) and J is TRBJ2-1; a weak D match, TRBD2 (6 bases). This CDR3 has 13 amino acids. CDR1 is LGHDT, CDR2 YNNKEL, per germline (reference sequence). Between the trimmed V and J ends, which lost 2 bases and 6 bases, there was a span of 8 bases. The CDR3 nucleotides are TGTGCCAGCAGCCAACCCGGGGGCAATGAGCAGTTCTTC. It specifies CASSQPGGNEQFF.

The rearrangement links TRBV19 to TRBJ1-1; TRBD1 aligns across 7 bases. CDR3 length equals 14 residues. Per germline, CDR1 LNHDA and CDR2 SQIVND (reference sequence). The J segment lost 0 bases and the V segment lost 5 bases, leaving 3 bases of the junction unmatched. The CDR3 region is CASSVDRMNTEAFF. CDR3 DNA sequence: TGTGCCAGTAGTGTGGACAGGATGAACACTGAAGCTTTCTTT. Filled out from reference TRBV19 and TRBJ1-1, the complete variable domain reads DGGITQSPKYLFRKEGQNVTLSCEQNLNHDAMYWYRQDPGQGLRLIYYSQIVNDFQKGDIAEGYSVSREKKESFPLTVTSAQKNPTAFYLCASSVDRMNTEAFFGQGTRLTVV.

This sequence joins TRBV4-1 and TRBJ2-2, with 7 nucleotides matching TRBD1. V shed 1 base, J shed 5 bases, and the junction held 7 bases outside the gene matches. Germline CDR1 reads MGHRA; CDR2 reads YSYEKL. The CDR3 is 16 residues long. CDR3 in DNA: TGCGCCAGCAGCCAAGTGGGGACAGTTCGGACCGGGGAGCTGTTTTTT. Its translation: CASSQVGTVRTGELFF.

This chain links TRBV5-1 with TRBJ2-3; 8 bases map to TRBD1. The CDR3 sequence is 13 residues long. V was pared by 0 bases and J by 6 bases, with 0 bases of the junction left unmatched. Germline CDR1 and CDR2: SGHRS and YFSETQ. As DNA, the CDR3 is TGCGCCAGCAGCTTGGACAGGGGGGATACGCAGTATTTT. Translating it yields CASSLDRGDTQYF.

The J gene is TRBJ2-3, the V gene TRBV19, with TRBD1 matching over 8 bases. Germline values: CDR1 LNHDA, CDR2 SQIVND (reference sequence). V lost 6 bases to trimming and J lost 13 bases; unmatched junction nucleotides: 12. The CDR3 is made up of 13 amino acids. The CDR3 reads CASRDRDRDLEYF. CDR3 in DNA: TGTGCCAGTAGGGACAGGGATAGGGACCTCGAGTATTTT.

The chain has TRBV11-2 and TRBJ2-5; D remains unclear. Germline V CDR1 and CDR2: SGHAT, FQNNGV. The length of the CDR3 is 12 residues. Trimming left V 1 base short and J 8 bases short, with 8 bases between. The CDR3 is CASSLVYETQYF. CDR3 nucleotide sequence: TGTGCCAGCAGCTTAGTCTACGAAACCCAGTACTTC.

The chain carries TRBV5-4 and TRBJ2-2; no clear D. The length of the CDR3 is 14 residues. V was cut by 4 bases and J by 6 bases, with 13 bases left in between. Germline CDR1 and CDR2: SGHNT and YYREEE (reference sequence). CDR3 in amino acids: CASSQTLPAGELFF. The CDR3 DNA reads TGTGCCAGCAGCCAAACACTACCGGCCGGGGAGCTGTTTTTT.

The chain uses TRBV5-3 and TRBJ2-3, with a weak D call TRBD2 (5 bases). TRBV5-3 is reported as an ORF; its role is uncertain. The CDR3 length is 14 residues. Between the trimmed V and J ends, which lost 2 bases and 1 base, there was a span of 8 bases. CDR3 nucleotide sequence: TGTGCCAGAAGCTTCTGGCGGGGCACAGATACGCAGTATTTT. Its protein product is CARSFWRGTDTQYF.

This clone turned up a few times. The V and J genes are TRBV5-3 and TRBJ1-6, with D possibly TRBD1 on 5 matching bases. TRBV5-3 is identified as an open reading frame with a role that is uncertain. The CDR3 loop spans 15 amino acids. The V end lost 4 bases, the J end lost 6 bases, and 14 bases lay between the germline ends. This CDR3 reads CARSIGGPLNSPLHF. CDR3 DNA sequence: TGTGCCAGAAGCATCGGGGGACCACTTAATTCACCCCTCCACTTT.

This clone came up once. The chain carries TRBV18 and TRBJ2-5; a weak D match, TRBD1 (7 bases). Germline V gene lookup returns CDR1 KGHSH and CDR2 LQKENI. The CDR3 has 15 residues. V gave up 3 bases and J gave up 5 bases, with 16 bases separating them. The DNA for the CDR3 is TGTGCCAGCTCACCGCCGACAGGGAGGTGGGAGACCCAGTACTTC. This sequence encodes CASSPPTGRWETQYF.

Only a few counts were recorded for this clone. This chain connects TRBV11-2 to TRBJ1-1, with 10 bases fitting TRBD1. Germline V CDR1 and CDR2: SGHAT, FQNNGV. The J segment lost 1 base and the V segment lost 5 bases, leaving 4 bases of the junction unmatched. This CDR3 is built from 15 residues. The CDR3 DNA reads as TGTGCCAGCAGCCGACAGGGGGCTCAGAACACTGAAGCTTTCTTT. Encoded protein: CASSRQGAQNTEAFF.

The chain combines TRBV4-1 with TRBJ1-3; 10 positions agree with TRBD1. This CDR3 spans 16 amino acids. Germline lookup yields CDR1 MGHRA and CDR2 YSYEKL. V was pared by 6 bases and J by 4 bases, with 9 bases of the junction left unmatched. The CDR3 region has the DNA TGCGCCAGCAGAAGACTTGGACAGGGGGGGGGAAACACCATATATTTT. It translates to CASRRLGQGGGNTIYF.

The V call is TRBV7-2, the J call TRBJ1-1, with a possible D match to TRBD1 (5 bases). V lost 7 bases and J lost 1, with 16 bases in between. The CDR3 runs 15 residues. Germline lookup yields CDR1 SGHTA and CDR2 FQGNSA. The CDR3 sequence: CASTFQWRGNTEAFF. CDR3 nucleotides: TGTGCCAGCACCTTCCAGTGGAGGGGGAACACTGAAGCTTTCTTT.

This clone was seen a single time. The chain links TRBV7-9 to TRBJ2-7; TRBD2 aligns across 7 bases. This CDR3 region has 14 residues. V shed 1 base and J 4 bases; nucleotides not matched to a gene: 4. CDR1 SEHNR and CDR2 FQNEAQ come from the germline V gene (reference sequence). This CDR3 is CASSLDGGGYEQYF. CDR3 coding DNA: TGTGCCAGCAGCTTAGATGGCGGGGGATACGAGCAGTACTTC.

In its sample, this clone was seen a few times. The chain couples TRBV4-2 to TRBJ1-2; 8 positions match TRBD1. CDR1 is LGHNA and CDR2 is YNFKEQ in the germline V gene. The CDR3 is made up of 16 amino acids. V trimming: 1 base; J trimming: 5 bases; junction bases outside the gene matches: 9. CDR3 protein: CASSQVSTGGEYGYTF. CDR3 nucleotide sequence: TGTGCCAGCAGCCAAGTTAGTACAGGGGGGGAATATGGCTACACCTTC.